The T cell receptor beta chain described here comes from a study of blood T cell repertoires in COVID-19. Generated by immunoSEQ multiplex PCR, the TCRdb table keeps only in-frame clones and is missing some. The table includes some 330,000 clones, around 87% detected once. Per germline, CDR1 GTSNPN and CDR2 SVGIG (reference sequence). The CDR3 consists of 15 residues. With 3 bases clipped from V and 3 bases from J, the junction kept 7 bases outside the gene matches. The sample was peripheral blood. This chain joins TRBV30 and TRBJ2-7; 11 nucleotides agree with TRBD2. The clonotype was recovered from a woman aged 50 to 60 with active or convalescent COVID-19. CDR3 protein: CAWRNGLAGGYEQYF. CDR3 nucleotides: TGTGCCTGGAGGAACGGGCTAGCGGGAGGCTACGAGCAGTACTTC.